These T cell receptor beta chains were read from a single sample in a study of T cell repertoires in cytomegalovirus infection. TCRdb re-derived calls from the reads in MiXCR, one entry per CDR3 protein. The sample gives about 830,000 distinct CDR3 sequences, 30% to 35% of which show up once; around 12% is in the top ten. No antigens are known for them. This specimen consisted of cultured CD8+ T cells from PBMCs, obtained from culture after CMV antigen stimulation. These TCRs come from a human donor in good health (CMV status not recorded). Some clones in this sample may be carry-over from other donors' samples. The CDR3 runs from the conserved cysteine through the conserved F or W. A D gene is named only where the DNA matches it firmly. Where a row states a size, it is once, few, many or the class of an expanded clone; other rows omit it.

TGTGCCAGCAACCCGGACAGGGTCCCCGGGGAGCTGTTTTTT	CASNPDRVPGELFF	TRBJ2-2	few	TRBV6-2/TRBV6-3	TRBD1	14
TGTGCCAGCAGCTTTAAGTGGGCAACAGGAAGACACTATGGCTACACCTTC	CASSFKWATGRHYGYTF	TRBJ1-2	many	TRBV7-2	.	17
TGTGCCAGCAGCTTAGCAGGGCCGGATAGCAATCAGCCCCAGCATTTT	CASSLAGPDSNQPQHF	TRBJ1-5	many	TRBV7-9	.	16
TGTGCCATCCTAAAGGGGGGGGGCAGGGGGCCCCACACTGAAGCTTTCTTT	CAILKGGGRGPHTEAFF	TRBJ1-1	.	TRBV10-3	TRBD1	17
TGTGCCAGCAGTGAAGGCGGGGGCAACCTAAAACTGTTTTTT	CASSEGGGNLKLFF	TRBJ1-4	.	TRBV2	.	14
TGTGCCAGCAGTGAAGCTTGGGGGGCGGCGGGCAATCAGCCCCAGCATTTT	CASSEAWGAAGNQPQHF	TRBJ1-5	few	TRBV6-1	.	17
TGTGCCAGCAGCCCCATGGACAACCTAGCCAAAAACATTCAGTACTTC	CASSPMDNLAKNIQYF	TRBJ2-4	few	TRBV7-9	.	16
TGTGCCAGTAGAACGACAGGGGACTATAGCAATCAGCCCCAGCATTTT	CASRTTGDYSNQPQHF	TRBJ1-5	few	TRBV19	TRBD1	16
TGCAGTGCTAGAGCAAAAAGCGGGGGCCACAATGAGCAGTTCTTC	CSARAKSGGHNEQFF	TRBJ2-1	few	TRBV20-1	TRBD2	15
TGTGCCAGCAGCTTAGACAGGGGGCTTTCGAGTGAGCAGTTCTTC	CASSLDRGLSSEQFF	TRBJ2-1	few	TRBV7-8	TRBD1	15
TGTGCCAGCAGTGTGGGAAACCGACGGGCGGATGGCTACACCTTC	CASSVGNRRADGYTF	TRBJ1-2	.	TRBV6-1	.	15
TGTGCCATCAGTGGTCGTTTATTCGATACGCAGTATTTT	CAISGRLFDTQYF	TRBJ2-3	few	TRBV10-3	.	13
TGTGCCAGTAGTACCCCGGACAGGGGGCATGAGCAGTTCTTC	CASSTPDRGHEQFF	TRBJ2-1	few	TRBV19	TRBD1	14
TGTGCCAGCAGCTCTAGACAGGGGGCGATCACCGGGGAGCTGTTTTTT	CASSSRQGAITGELFF	TRBJ2-2	.	TRBV7-9	TRBD1	16
TGTGCCAGCAGCCGGTTAGGGACACCCCGAGAGGAGCAGTTCTTC	CASSRLGTPREEQFF	TRBJ2-1	many	TRBV7-3	.	15
TGTGCCAGCAGTCCCCGACCCTATAGCAATCAGCCCCAGCATTTT	CASSPRPYSNQPQHF	TRBJ1-5	few	TRBV6-5	.	15
TGTGCCAGCAGCTTAAGTTGGGACGTCAGCTCCTACGAGCAGTACTTC	CASSLSWDVSSYEQYF	TRBJ2-7	many	TRBV7-2	.	16
TGTGCCAGCAGTTCAACGGGGGGGCTCCAAAGAGAGACCCAGTACTTC	CASSSTGGLQRETQYF	TRBJ2-5	.	TRBV7-9	TRBD2	16
TGTGCCATCAGTGAGACCGAAAGGCGCAATCAGCCCCAGCATTTT	CAISETERRNQPQHF	TRBJ1-5	.	TRBV10-3	.	15
TGTGCCAGCAGCTTAGGGGTCGAAGGGACTGAAGCTTTCTTT	CASSLGVEGTEAFF	TRBJ1-1	many	TRBV7-6	.	14
TGTGTCACCAGCAAACAAGGGGGTGACAATCAGCCCCAGCATTTT	CVTSKQGGDNQPQHF	TRBJ1-5	.	TRBV15	.	15
TGCGCCAGCAGCCAAGTAGGTCAGGGTTCGGAGGCCGGCAATGAGCAGTTCTTC	CASSQVGQGSEAGNEQFF	TRBJ2-1	.	TRBV4-3	.	18
TGTGCCAGCAGCCGCGACGAGGACTACAATGAGCAGTTCTTC	CASSRDEDYNEQFF	TRBJ2-1	.	TRBV6-2/TRBV6-3	.	14
TGCAGCGTAGGGACAGGGGGAGCTTTCTTT	CSVGTGGAFF	TRBJ1-1	few	TRBV29-1	TRBD1	10
TGTGCCAGCAGCATTAACCCGGGACTAGCGGGGGGAGAGACCCAGTACTTC	CASSINPGLAGGETQYF	TRBJ2-5	few	TRBV7-3	TRBD2	17
TGTGCCAGCTCCCCACGTAGCGGGGGGTACTCCTACGAGCAGTACTTC	CASSPRSGGYSYEQYF	TRBJ2-7	.	TRBV18	TRBD2	16
TGTGCCAGCAGGGGGCAGGAGGGCTACGAGCAGTACTTC	CASRGQEGYEQYF	TRBJ2-7	.	TRBV27	.	13
TGCAGTGCTAGAGGACAGGCTGGCTACGAGCAGTACTTC	CSARGQAGYEQYF	TRBJ2-7	.	TRBV20-1	.	13
TGTGCCAGCAGGCCAGGGGGATCATCTAATGAAAAACTGTTTTTT	CASRPGGSSNEKLFF	TRBJ1-4	few	TRBV13	TRBD1	15
TGTGCCAGCACGTTACGTAGGAGTGAGCAGTTCTTC	CASTLRRSEQFF	TRBJ2-1	few	TRBV11-2	.	12